One TCR beta chain is described in this entry. Its antigen is unidentified. The assay was immunoSEQ multiplex PCR, and TCRdb's table has in-frame clones only and misses some. The sample includes 5,000 to 8,000 clones, more than 70% of them seen just once. J was trimmed by 9 bases and V by 1 base; bases with no gene match: 16. This CDR3 region has 18 residues. In germline, CDR1 is MGHRA, CDR2 YSYEKL. The sample is drawn from a study of T cells and Merkel cell carcinoma outcomes. General study results and limits: Reportedly, T-cell repertoire with density predicts Merkel cell carcinoma outcomes.

This rearrangement joins TRBV4-1 to TRBJ2-7; 12 bases match TRBD2. The sequence came from a human donor with Merkel cell carcinoma. Some clones in this sample may be carry-over from other donors' samples. Sequencing was carried out using tumor tissue from Merkel cell carcinoma. CDR3: CASSQVASRTSGAFWQYF. CDR3 coding DNA: TGCGCCAGCAGCCAAGTCGCCTCTAGGACTAGCGGGGCCTTCTGGCAGTACTTC.